Given below is one TCR beta chain in context. The entry originates in a study of blood T cell repertoires in COVID-19. Looking at the study overall: Material from acute and convalescent COVID-19 was sourced from the United States, Italy and Spain.

Here immunoSEQ multiplex PCR was the method, and the copy in TCRdb shows in-frame clones only, minus some. Here the sample spans 70,000 to 95,000 clones, more than 85% being singletons. CDR1 and CDR2 (germline): SQVTM, ANQGSEA. The CDR3 length is 12 residues. After removal of 4 bases from V and 4 bases from J, the junction contained 1 base not matched to a gene. The TCR originated in a man in his sixties or seventies with active or convalescent COVID-19. Sequencing input: peripheral blood. The rearrangement links TRBV29-1 to TRBJ2-1; TRBD1 matches 7 bases. CDR3 amino acids: CSVGQGYNEQFF. CDR3 nucleotides: TGCAGCGTTGGACAGGGTTACAATGAGCAGTTCTTC.